This T cell receptor (beta chain) is drawn from a study of T cells in Graves' hyperthyroidism and ophthalmopathy. What was amplified from RNA transcripts were TCR beta CDR3 regions. Primed by the HTBI set, a first-round RT-PCR was run on the TCR CDR3. Each CDR3 protein is one row after TCRdb ran MiXCR on the multiplex PCR reads. The data hold some 550,000 distinct CDR3 sequences, with less than 25% observed a single time. This clonotype appeared many times. Each diagnosis drew on symptoms, thyroxine, TRAb, thyroid ultrasound and orbital computed tomography findings. CDR1 is DFQATT, CDR2 SNEGSKA, per germline (reference sequence). V gave up 3 bases and J gave up 4 bases; unmatched junction bases: 12. CDR3 length: 15 residues.

The sequencing input was blood. V and J are TRBV20-1 and TRBJ2-7; 7 nucleotides align to TRBD2. This sequence originates from a man aged 18 to 29 with Graves' hyperthyroidism. As DNA, the CDR3 is TGCAGTGCTAGCGACCGGGACGGGAGGATATACGAGCAGTACTTC. Protein product: CSASDRDGRIYEQYF.